A single sample gave rise to the 32 T cell receptor beta chains below, sequenced in a study of blood T cell repertoires in COVID-19 (dated by TCRdb to between 2020 and 2021). Libraries were built with the immunoSEQ multiplex PCR assay. TCRdb took this table from immuneACCESS and kept in-frame rearrangements with V and J called. Such tables lack part of the clones; where checked against another copy, unresolved V genes explain under half of the gap, and the rest is unexplained. The sample data list under 300,000 clones, and around 89% of these were observed just once. Of the sample, under 2.5% is held by the ten largest clones. The material sequenced was PBMCs or T cells enriched from blood (not recorded which). The receptors were sampled from a middle-aged woman with acute COVID-19.

In DNA, the CDR3 is TGTGCCAGCAGTCTCGGGACAGGGATATGGAACACCATATATTTT. Encoded protein: CASSLGTGIWNTIYF. The chain recombines TRBV28 with TRBJ1-3; TRBD1 matches at 9 bases. Germline-derived CDR1 and CDR2 are MDHEN and SYDVKM. V lost 5 bases and J lost 7; bases outside the gene matches: 9. This CDR3 has 15 amino acids.

The chain recombines TRBV7-9 with TRBJ2-2, with 8 bases aligning to TRBD1. The V gene's germline CDR1 is SEHNR and CDR2 FQNEAQ (reference sequence). V dropped 6 bases and J dropped 0; count of bases not matched to a gene: 6. The CDR3 is 16 amino acids. CDR3 amino acids: CASSNQGAANTGELFF. The CDR3 nucleotides are TGTGCCAGCAGTAATCAGGGGGCCGCGAACACCGGGGAGCTGTTTTTT.

This chain links TRBV19 with TRBJ1-2; TRBD1 matches 7 bases. CDR1 and CDR2 from the germline V gene are LNHDA and SQIVND (reference sequence). This CDR3 contains 13 residues. Germline trimming cut 7 bases from V and 8 bases from J; bases unmatched to any gene: 10. The CDR3 region is CASTPDRRVGYTF. The CDR3 region has the DNA TGTGCCAGTACCCCGGACAGGAGAGTCGGCTACACCTTC.

The rearrangement links TRBV7-2 to TRBJ2-5; perhaps TRBD1 as D (6 bases). Trimming took 5 bases from V and 5 from J, leaving 15 bases between them. CDR1 and CDR2 from the germline V gene are SGHTA and FQGNSA. The CDR3 has 14 amino acids. The CDR3 DNA reads TGTGCCAGCAGCCCGGACAGTCGAGGGGAGACCCAGTACTTC. Protein sequence: CASSPDSRGETQYF.

This rearrangement joins TRBV2 to TRBJ2-3, with D tentatively TRBD1 (5 bases). CDR3 length equals 15 residues. The germline V gene has CDR1 SNHLY and CDR2 FYNNEI. V lost 4 bases and J lost 2, with 13 bases in between. In DNA form, the CDR3 reads TGTGCCAGCAGTGGTCCACAGGATATCACAGATACGCAGTATTTT. Amino acid sequence: CASSGPQDITDTQYF.

This sequence joins TRBV6-2 or TRBV6-3 and TRBJ1-2, with D perhaps TRBD1 (5 bases). The CDR3 is 15 amino acids. Germline loops: CDR1 MNHEY, CDR2 SVGEGT. Trimming pared 5 bases from V and 0 bases from J, leaving 13 bases between. CDR3 sequence reads: CASSQRTGANYGYTF. CDR3 DNA sequence: TGTGCCAGCAGTCAAAGGACGGGGGCTAACTATGGCTACACCTTC.

This clone was seen just once. The chain is built from TRBV5-6 and TRBJ1-2; D call uncertain. The CDR3 length is 13 residues. V was trimmed by 1 base and J by 2 bases, leaving 6 bases between them. Germline CDR1 SGHDT, CDR2 YYEEEE. The CDR3 region is CASSLTENYGYTF. In nucleotides, the CDR3 is TGTGCCAGCAGCTTGACAGAAAACTATGGCTACACCTTC.

CDR3 sequence (DNA): TGCGCCAGCAGCTTCCGACATTACAACGAGCAGTACGTC. It translates to CASSFRHYNEQYV. The J gene is TRBJ2-7, the V gene TRBV5-1; D call uncertain. Trimming cost V 2 bases and J 5 bases, with 11 bases left between them. Germline-derived CDR1 and CDR2 are SGHRS and YFSETQ. This CDR3 has 13 residues.

As to this clone: The germline gene is not matched at one end of the junction; a read error may be the cause. The chain recombines TRBV10-1 with TRBJ1-5; 7 bases align to TRBD1. CDR3 length: 15 amino acids. Germline loops: CDR1 WNHNN, CDR2 SYGVQD (reference sequence). Here the CDR3 DNA reads TGCGCCAGCGTCCCGATGGGACAGTTTAATCAACCCCAGCATTTT. Protein sequence: CASVPMGQFNQPQHF.

With respect to this clone: This CDR3 is also generated by other DNA sequences in the sample. The J gene is TRBJ2-5, the V gene TRBV18; tentative D call: TRBD1 (6 bases). The CDR3 is 13 residues long. Trimming pared 3 bases from V and 2 bases from J, leaving 7 bases between. Germline V lookup: CDR1 KGHSH, CDR2 LQKENI. CDR3 protein: CASSPGQQETQYF. CDR3 in DNA: TGTGCCAGCTCACCCGGACAGCAAGAGACCCAGTACTTC.

V gene TRBV9 combines with J gene TRBJ1-6; TRBD1 might be the D (6 bases). From germline, CDR1 is SGDLS and CDR2 YYNGEE. The V end lost 4 bases, the J end lost 5 bases, and 16 bases lay between the germline ends. This CDR3 is 16 amino acids long. CDR3 sequence: CASSSRWGLNNSPLHF. CDR3 coding DNA: TGTGCCAGCAGCTCCCGGTGGGGGCTTAATAATTCACCCCTCCACTTT. The complete variable domain, with remaining parts taken from reference TRBV9 and TRBJ1-6, reads DSGVTQTPKHLITATGQRVTLRCSPRSGDLSVYWYQQSLDQGLQFLIQYYNGEERAKGNILERFSAQQFPDLHSELNLSSLELGDSALYFCASSSRWGLNNSPLHFGNGTRLTVT.

This clone was seen more than once but under ten times. This chain connects TRBV10-3 to TRBJ2-7, with 7 bases identical to TRBD1. Germline CDR1 reads ENHRY; CDR2 reads SYGVKD. J lost 6 bases, V lost 3 bases, and 2 bases had no gene match. The CDR3 is 12 residues long. CDR3 amino acids: CAISEGGPEQYV. The CDR3 DNA follows: TGTGCCATCAGTGAAGGGGGCCCCGAGCAGTACGTC.

This chain connects TRBV29-1 to TRBJ1-2, with 9 bases matching TRBD1. This CDR3 is 10 amino acids long. Germline V lookup: CDR1 SQVTM, CDR2 ANQGSEA. The ends lost 6 bases at V and 10 bases at J; junction bases unmatched: 3. The CDR3 sequence: CSVDRGDYTF. The CDR3 DNA sequence: TGCAGCGTCGACAGGGGGGACTACACCTTC.

The V call is TRBV7-2, the J call TRBJ1-1; D unclear. The CDR3 totals 11 residues. V lost 6 bases and J 11 bases, leaving 13 bases between the germline ends. Germline V gives CDR1 SGHTA, CDR2 FQGNSA. The CDR3 loop is CASRAGHKAFF. The CDR3 nucleotides read TGTGCCAGCAGGGCGGGCCACAAGGCTTTCTTT.

This clone has only one observation. The chain is built from TRBV2 and TRBJ1-1; TRBD1 is a possible D gene (5 bases). The length of the CDR3 is 13 residues. The germline gives CDR1 SNHLY, CDR2 FYNNEI. V lost 4 bases and J lost 10, with 16 bases in between. In DNA form, the CDR3 reads TGTGCCAGCAGTGGCAACGACAGAGCGATAGCTTTCTTT. It yields the protein CASSGNDRAIAFF.

The CDR3 DNA follows: TGTGCCAGCAGCCGTCGTTCAGACACCTACGAGCAGTACGTC. Its translation is CASSRRSDTYEQYV. The chain recombines TRBV5-6 with TRBJ2-7; D call uncertain. V was cut by 4 bases and J by 2 bases, with 13 bases left in between. Germline assignment: CDR1 SGHDT and CDR2 YYEEEE. CDR3 size: 14 residues.

The chain recombines TRBV6-5 with TRBJ2-2; tentatively, D is TRBD1 (5 bases). The germline V and J ends were trimmed by 8 bases and 7 bases, with 11 bases remaining between them. Germline-derived CDR1 and CDR2 are MNHEY and SVGAGI. The CDR3 covers 12 residues. CDR3 region: CASAVGRGELFF. The CDR3 nucleotides read TGTGCCAGCGCGGTGGGGCGCGGGGAGCTGTTTTTT.

The V and J genes are TRBV2 and TRBJ2-5; possibly TRBD2 for D (5 bases). The germline CDR1 and CDR2 sequences are SNHLY and FYNNEI. This CDR3 has 14 residues. V shed 6 bases and J shed 3 bases, with 14 bases lying between them. CDR3 region: CASRQRESEETQYF. As DNA, the CDR3 is TGTGCCAGCAGGCAAAGGGAGTCAGAAGAGACCCAGTACTTC.

The chain links TRBV15 to TRBJ2-5; D might be TRBD1 (5 bases). The ends were cut back, 8 bases at V and 1 base at J, with 11 bases in the middle. CDR1 and CDR2 (germline): LNHNV, YYDKDF (reference sequence). CDR3 length equals 13 residues. The chain's CDR3 is CATSRTFQETQYF. The CDR3 nucleotides are TGTGCCACCTCCCGGACATTCCAAGAGACCCAGTACTTC.

This clone was recorded only once. The rearrangement links TRBV19 to TRBJ1-1; D unclear. There are 15 residues in the CDR3. V was cut by 1 base and J by 1 base, with 10 bases left in between. Germline lookup yields CDR1 LNHDA and CDR2 SQIVND (reference sequence). The CDR3 here is CASSIVRGRNTEAFF. The CDR3 coding sequence is TGTGCCAGTAGTATAGTTCGGGGTAGGAACACTGAAGCTTTCTTT.

The chain uses TRBV3-1 (or the pseudogene TRBV3-2) and TRBJ2-5; 10 bases align to TRBD2. V was pared by 4 bases and J by 4 bases, with 9 bases of the junction left unmatched. The CDR3 is 16 residues long. Looked up from germline, CDR1 is LGHDT and CDR2 is YNNKEL (reference sequence). The CDR3 DNA reads as TGTGCCAGCAGCCCTGACATAGCGGGAGGTTCAGAGACCCAGTACTTC. It is translated as CASSPDIAGGSETQYF.

This clone was detected once. The chain couples TRBV21-1 to TRBJ2-7; the table's D gene call, TRBD2, was not cross checked with the DNA. TRBV21-1 is labeled a pseudogene. The CDR3 spans 15 residues. In nucleotides, the CDR3 is TGTGCCAGCAGCAAAGAGGGCACTAGCGGTTACGAGCAGTACGTC. It specifies CASSKEGTSGYEQYV.

This clone was picked up a small number of times. The V gene is TRBV5-1, the J gene TRBJ2-1; TRBD2 matches at 14 bases. V gave up 3 bases and J gave up 3 bases; unmatched junction bases: 2. This CDR3 is 16 amino acids long. Per germline, CDR1 SGHRS and CDR2 YFSETQ. CDR3 amino acids: CASSSGLAGGYNEQFF. DNA of the CDR3: TGCGCCAGCAGCTCCGGACTAGCGGGAGGCTACAATGAGCAGTTCTTC.

This CDR3 reads CASSQVGGQQPSTDHLNYEQYV. The CDR3 bases are TGTGCCAGCAGCCAAGTCGGGGGACAGCAGCCCAGCACGGACCACCTAAACTACGAGCAGTACGTC. V usage is TRBV3-1 (or the pseudogene TRBV3-2) and J usage is TRBJ2-7; D is possibly TRBD1 (7 bases). The CDR3 has 22 residues. The germline CDR1 and CDR2 sequences are LGHDT and YNNKEL (reference sequence). V gave up 1 base and J gave up 3 bases, with 34 bases separating them.

In its sample, this clone was seen a few times. V and J are TRBV10-1 and TRBJ2-3; 8 bases fit TRBD2. Per the germline V gene, CDR1 is WNHNN and CDR2 is SYGVQD (reference sequence). The CDR3 is 15 amino acids. V shed 6 bases and J 3 bases; nucleotides not matched to a gene: 8. The CDR3 region is CASSAGTRSTDTQYF. The CDR3 DNA follows: TGCGCCAGCAGCGCCGGGACTAGGTCAACAGATACGCAGTATTTT.

This clone is a singleton in its sample. The J gene is TRBJ1-6, the V gene TRBV27; possible D gene TRBD1, 5 bases. The germline V gene has CDR1 MNHEY and CDR2 SMNVEV (reference sequence). V was clipped by 4 bases and J by 5 bases, with 15 bases between them. CDR3 length: 16 amino acids. CDR3 coding DNA: TGTGCCAGCAGTTGGGGGGTGGCCCCTGATAATTCACCCCTCCACTTT. Its protein is CASSWGVAPDNSPLHF.

This clone appeared a single time. The chain uses TRBV5-1 and TRBJ1-1; TRBD1 is a possible D gene (5 bases). The length of the CDR3 is 16 residues. CDR1 and CDR2 (germline): SGHRS, YFSETQ. V was pared by 1 base and J by 1 base, with 14 bases between. The CDR3, as DNA: TGCGCCAGCAGCTTGTTCCAGGGCAGTTCGAACACTGAAGCTTTCTTT. This encodes CASSLFQGSSNTEAFF.

The chain couples TRBV18 to TRBJ1-1; 9 positions agree with TRBD1. V lost 6 bases, J lost 2 bases, and 7 bases stayed unmatched. The germline V gene has CDR1 KGHSH and CDR2 LQKENI. The CDR3 is 15 residues long. This CDR3 is CASSEQGALNTEAFF. The CDR3, as DNA: TGTGCCAGCTCTGAACAGGGGGCCCTCAACACTGAAGCTTTCTTT. The full variable domain, its missing parts supplied by reference TRBV18 and TRBJ1-1, is NAGVMQNPRHLVRRRGQEARLRCSPMKGHSHVYWYRQLPEEGLKFMVYLQKENIIDESGMPKERFSAEFPKEGPSILRIQQVVRGDSAAYFCASSEQGALNTEAFFGQGTRLTVV.

This chain joins TRBV6-2 or TRBV6-3 and TRBJ1-1, with no clear D. The germline gives CDR1 MNHEY, CDR2 SVGEGT. V lost 0 bases and J lost 0, with 11 bases in between. The length of the CDR3 is 16 residues. Written as DNA, the CDR3 is TGTGCCAGCAGTTACTCAACGGAGGCGATGAACACTGAAGCTTTCTTT. Protein: CASSYSTEAMNTEAFF.

The rearrangement uses TRBV5-4 and TRBJ1-3, with 10 bases matching TRBD1. With 4 bases clipped from V and 8 bases from J, the junction kept 9 bases outside the gene matches. The CDR3 covers 15 residues. Germline loops: CDR1 SGHNT, CDR2 YYREEE (reference sequence). CDR3 region: CASSAGTGARDTIYF. CDR3 DNA sequence: TGTGCCAGCAGCGCCGGGACAGGGGCTAGGGACACCATATATTTT.

The V and J genes are TRBV5-4 and TRBJ2-7; D may be TRBD1 (5 bases). Germline V gene lookup returns CDR1 SGHNT and CDR2 YYREEE (reference sequence). This CDR3 is 14 amino acids long. The V gene lost 0 bases and the J gene lost 4 bases, with 11 bases spanning the gap. The CDR3 sequence is CASSLGAGSYEQYF. The CDR3 coding sequence is TGTGCCAGCAGCTTGGGGGCAGGGTCATACGAGCAGTACTTC.

This chain links TRBV3-1 (or the pseudogene TRBV3-2) with TRBJ2-3, with TRBD2 matching 9 bases. This CDR3 is built from 16 residues. CDR1 is LGHDT and CDR2 is YNNKEL in the germline V gene (reference sequence). After removal of 1 base from V and 7 bases from J, the junction contained 9 bases not matched to a gene. CDR3 bases: TGTGCCAGCAGCCAAGTTAGCGGGAGAGGGTCGAATACGCAGTATTTT. Translating it yields CASSQVSGRGSNTQYF.